One and the same sample provided the 24 T cell receptor beta chains below, sequenced in a study of T cells after yellow fever vaccination. TCRdb recomputed calls from the 5' RACE reads with MiXCR, one row per CDR3 protein. The sample includes about 26,000 distinct CDR3 sequences, about 5.5% of them seen just once. The sequences come from PBMCs, either bulk or a sorted T-cell subset (CD4+, CD8+, memory, or dextramer-sorted; not recorded which), collected 15 days after the yellow fever booster vaccination. The source is a man aged 25-45 years who received the YFV17D yellow fever vaccine.

There are many counts of this clonotype. The V call is TRBV7-3, the J call TRBJ1-5; 8 positions match TRBD1. With 2 bases clipped from V and 4 bases from J, the junction kept 1 base outside the gene matches. From germline, CDR1 is SGHTA and CDR2 FQGTGA. The CDR3 is made up of 14 amino acids. Here the CDR3 DNA reads TGTGCCAGCAGCTTAGGACAGGGTAATCAGCCCCAGCATTTT. Residues: CASSLGQGNQPQHF.

This clonotype has at least ten counts. The rearrangement links TRBV7-2 to TRBJ2-3, with 12 bases lining up with TRBD2. Germline trimming cut 6 bases from V and 7 bases from J; bases unmatched to any gene: 8. Germline CDR1 SGHTA, CDR2 FQGNSA. The CDR3 length is 15 residues. The CDR3 DNA sequence: TGTGCCAGCAGTCCTGCTAGCGGGAGGGGAAATACGCAGTATTTT. Its translation is CASSPASGRGNTQYF.

This clonotype was seen many times. The chain couples TRBV27 to TRBJ2-1; 14 bases match TRBD2. This CDR3 has 15 amino acids. Trimming removed 7 bases from V and 12 bases from J; junction bases left unmatched: 11. CDR1 and CDR2 from the germline V gene are MNHEY and SMNVEV (reference sequence). CDR3 nucleotides: TGTGCCAGCAATAGGGGGGGACTAGCGGGAGTAGGGCAGTTCTTC. It specifies CASNRGGLAGVGQFF.

Of note for this clonotype: Just one base apart from a much larger clone, this may be a read error. The genes are TRBV20-1 and TRBJ2-5, with 9 bases aligning to TRBD2. Germline values: CDR1 DFQATT, CDR2 SNEGSKA (reference sequence). The ends lost 4 bases at V and 5 bases at J; junction bases unmatched: 11. The CDR3 sequence is 15 residues long. The CDR3 spells CSATKLAGRGETQYF. In DNA form, the CDR3 reads TGCAGTGCTACTAAACTAGCGGGCCGCGGGGAGACCCAGTACTTC.

At least ten counts were recorded for this clonotype. The genes are TRBV19 and TRBJ2-2; D uncertain. The CDR3 runs 14 residues. V lost 6 bases to trimming and J lost 0 bases, with 8 bases between them. Germline V gene sequence: CDR1 LNHDA, CDR2 SQIVND (reference sequence). In nucleotides, the CDR3 is TGTGCCAGTAGACTCGGACCGAACACCGGGGAGCTGTTTTTT. It encodes CASRLGPNTGELFF.

This clonotype was recorded at least ten times. The chain has TRBV11-2 and TRBJ2-5, with a possible D match to TRBD2 (7 bases). Germline CDR1 reads SGHAT; CDR2 reads FQNNGV. This CDR3 spans 13 amino acids. V gave up 5 bases and J gave up 6 bases, with 13 bases separating them. This chain's CDR3 is CASSPGGRQTQYF. The CDR3 nucleotides are TGTGCCAGCAGCCCGGGGGGCCGGCAGACCCAGTACTTC.

This clonotype appeared many times. V is TRBV6-1 and J is TRBJ2-7, with D uncertain. Per germline, CDR1 MNHNS and CDR2 SASEGT. V lost 8 bases, J lost 0 bases, and 14 bases lay in between. The CDR3 totals 14 residues. CDR3 DNA: TGTGCCAGCCAAAGTAGTACCAACTCCTACGAGCAGTACTTC. Protein product: CASQSSTNSYEQYF.

In this sample, this clonotype turned up many times. The V call is TRBV7-2, the J call TRBJ1-2, with a tentative D call TRBD1 (6 bases). The CDR3 is made up of 16 amino acids. From germline, CDR1 is SGHTA and CDR2 FQGNSA. V shed 3 bases and J shed 0 bases, with 14 bases lying between them. The CDR3: CASSFKSTGANYGYTF. The DNA of the CDR3 is TGTGCCAGCAGCTTTAAGTCGACAGGTGCTAACTATGGCTACACCTTC.

This clonotype was detected many times. The chain joins TRBV25-1 to TRBJ2-2; tentative D call: TRBD1 (5 bases). Germline V lookup: CDR1 MGHDK, CDR2 SYGVNS. The CDR3 runs to 16 residues. Trimming removed 2 bases from V and 6 bases from J, with 16 bases in between. In nucleotides, the CDR3 is TGTGCCAGCAGTGAAACATGGGGCGGCCAGCCCGGGGAGCTGTTTTTT. Translation: CASSETWGGQPGELFF. The whole variable domain, filled in from reference TRBV25-1 and TRBJ2-2, reads EADIYQTPRYLVIGTGKKITLECSQTMGHDKMYWYQQDPGMELHLIHYSYGVNSTEKGDLSSESTVSRIRTEHFPLTLESARPSHTSQYLCASSETWGGQPGELFFGEGSRLTVL.

This clonotype was counted ten times or more. CDR3 sequence: CASTSGQYPYNEQFF. CDR3 nucleotide sequence: TGTGCCAGCACTTCCGGTCAGTATCCCTACAATGAGCAGTTCTTC. The chain has TRBV9 and TRBJ2-1, with unresolved D. This CDR3 is 15 amino acids long. Germline lookup yields CDR1 SGDLS and CDR2 YYNGEE. Trimming cost V 6 bases and J 2 bases, with 15 bases left between them.

This clonotype appeared many times. The rearrangement uses TRBV29-1 and TRBJ2-1; 14 bases align to TRBD2. Trimming removed 4 bases from V and 10 bases from J; junction bases left unmatched: 3. In germline, CDR1 is SQVTM, CDR2 ANQGSEA. CDR3 length equals 13 residues. CDR3 protein: CSVGTSGRPEQFF. The DNA of the CDR3 is TGCAGCGTTGGGACTAGCGGGAGGCCAGAGCAGTTCTTC.

This clonotype has ten or more counts. This sequence joins TRBV7-2 and TRBJ2-7, with 7 bases identical to TRBD2. CDR1 and CDR2 (germline): SGHTA, FQGNSA. Trimming cost V 5 bases and J 6 bases; bases outside gene matches: 10. The CDR3 is 14 amino acids. The chain's CDR3 is CASSPLWTSPEQYF. The CDR3 nucleotides are TGTGCCAGCAGCCCACTATGGACTAGTCCCGAGCAGTACTTC.

At least ten counts were recorded for this clonotype. The chain couples TRBV6-5 to TRBJ1-3; TRBD1 might be the D (5 bases). Trimming took off 5 bases at V and 0 bases at J, with 14 bases between the two ends. Germline values: CDR1 MNHEY, CDR2 SVGAGI. The CDR3 is made up of 16 amino acids. As DNA, the CDR3 is TGTGCCAGCAGTCGGGACCTACTCAACTCTGGAAACACCATATATTTT. Translated, it gives CASSRDLLNSGNTIYF.

The rearrangement uses TRBV10-3 and TRBJ2-3; unclear D gene. The CDR3 consists of 14 residues. Germline V gene lookup returns CDR1 ENHRY and CDR2 SYGVKD. Trimming pared 5 bases from V and 5 bases from J, leaving 14 bases between. CDR3 sequence: CAISLDPREDTQYF. DNA of the CDR3: TGTGCCATCAGTCTAGACCCAAGGGAAGATACGCAGTATTTT.

With regard to this clonotype: A single base separates this from a much larger clone, so it may be a read error. This sequence joins TRBV11-2 and TRBJ2-7, with TRBD2 matching 13 bases. CDR1 is SGHAT and CDR2 is FQNNGV in the germline V gene. The CDR3 sequence is 19 residues long. Trimming at V came to 4 bases and at J to 2 bases, leaving 14 bases not matched to a gene. CDR3 sequence (DNA): TGTGCCAGCAGCTCCACGGCAGGACCGGGACTAGCGGGACCCTACGAGCAGTACTTC. As protein: CASSSTAGPGLAGPYEQYF.

This clonotype was recorded many times. The chain uses TRBV19 and TRBJ1-2, with 9 bases aligning to TRBD1. CDR1 LNHDA and CDR2 SQIVND come from the germline V gene (reference sequence). CDR3 length: 16 amino acids. The V gene end was trimmed by 5 bases and the J gene end by 0 bases; junction bases not matched to a gene: 7. In DNA form, the CDR3 reads TGTGCCAGTAGTCCTACGACAGGGGGAGCTAACTATGGCTACACCTTC. Its protein is CASSPTTGGANYGYTF. Drawing the rest from reference TRBV19 and TRBJ1-2, the complete variable domain is DGGITQSPKYLFRKEGQNVTLSCEQNLNHDAMYWYRQDPGQGLRLIYYSQIVNDFQKGDIAEGYSVSREKKESFPLTVTSAQKNPTAFYLCASSPTTGGANYGYTFGSGTRLTVV.

In this sample, this clonotype is medium-sized. This chain connects TRBV12-3 or TRBV12-4 to TRBJ2-3; 8 positions match TRBD1. Trimming took 5 bases from V and 1 from J; bases not matched to a gene: 5. CDR3 length: 15 residues. CDR3 amino acids: CASSGQGGGTDTQYF. The DNA of the CDR3 is TGTGCCAGCAGTGGACAGGGAGGAGGCACAGATACGCAGTATTTT.

In its sample, this clonotype was seen many times. This chain joins TRBV28 and TRBJ2-1; D not certain. This CDR3 region has 16 residues. The germline V gene has CDR1 MDHEN and CDR2 SYDVKM. Trimming pared 4 bases from V and 0 bases from J, leaving 13 bases between. The chain's CDR3 is CASSSRFGGSYNEQFF. DNA for the CDR3: TGTGCCAGCAGTTCCCGTTTCGGCGGCTCCTACAATGAGCAGTTCTTC.

This clonotype was picked up many times. The chain recombines TRBV7-9 with TRBJ2-7, with D possibly being TRBD1 or TRBD2 (6 bases each). V dropped 0 bases and J dropped 2 bases, with 14 bases sitting between them. Germline values: CDR1 SEHNR, CDR2 FQNEAQ (reference sequence). CDR3 size: 16 residues. For the CDR3, the DNA is TGTGCCAGCAGCTTAGCTGGGGGGACATCTCCCTACGAGCAGTACTTC. This codes for CASSLAGGTSPYEQYF.

Ten or more counts support this clonotype. This sequence joins TRBV5-1 and TRBJ1-2; D is unresolved. The CDR3 extends over 16 amino acids. CDR1 and CDR2 from the germline V gene are SGHRS and YFSETQ. The V end lost 2 bases, the J end lost 2 bases, and 16 bases lay between the germline ends. CDR3 region: CASSLDSWTSNYGYTF. The CDR3 nucleotides read TGCGCCAGCAGCTTAGATTCGTGGACGTCGAACTATGGCTACACCTTC.

This clonotype was seen at least ten times. The chain combines TRBV27 with TRBJ2-2; D ambiguous. Trimming cost V 6 bases and J 4 bases, with 6 bases left between them. Germline lookup yields CDR1 MNHEY and CDR2 SMNVEV (reference sequence). The CDR3 covers 12 residues. The DNA of the CDR3 is TGTGCCAGCAGGGAATTCACCGGGGAGCTGTTTTTT. This gives the protein CASREFTGELFF.

This clonotype was picked up many times. The V and J genes are TRBV4-2 and TRBJ2-3; D possibly matches TRBD1 or TRBD2 (5 bases each). V lost 0 bases, J lost 6 bases, and 13 bases lay in between. In germline, CDR1 is LGHNA, CDR2 YNFKEQ. This CDR3 region has 15 residues. The CDR3 region is CASSQDGASADTQYF. The CDR3 DNA sequence: TGTGCCAGCAGCCAAGACGGGGCCTCCGCCGATACGCAGTATTTT.

This clonotype was seen many times. The gene calls are TRBV11-2 and TRBJ2-1; D remains unclear. Looked up from germline, CDR1 is SGHAT and CDR2 is FQNNGV. The length of the CDR3 is 13 residues. Trimming took 2 bases from V and 7 from J, leaving 9 bases between them. The CDR3: CASSLILGNEQFF. CDR3 nucleotide sequence: TGTGCCAGCAGCTTAATACTCGGGAATGAGCAGTTCTTC.

In its sample, this clonotype was seen many times. The CDR3 protein is CASSPRASGPSYNEQFF. CDR3 nucleotides: TGTGCCAGCTCACCTCGCGCTTCGGGGCCCTCCTACAATGAGCAGTTCTTC. The genes are TRBV18 and TRBJ2-1; possibly TRBD1 or TRBD2 for D (5 bases each). This CDR3 spans 17 amino acids. Per germline, CDR1 KGHSH and CDR2 LQKENI. Deletions cut 3 bases from V and 0 bases from J, with 15 bases between. Full variable domain (remainder filled in from reference TRBV18 and TRBJ2-1): NAGVMQNPRHLVRRRGQEARLRCSPMKGHSHVYWYRQLPEEGLKFMVYLQKENIIDESGMPKERFSAEFPKEGPSILRIQQVVRGDSAAYFCASSPRASGPSYNEQFFGPGTRLTVL.